Below, 6 T cell receptor beta chains from the same sample are listed, as sequenced in a study of T cell responses to AZD1222 COVID-19 vaccine. Sequencing used immunoSEQ multiplex PCR; TCRdb keeps in-frame clones, though not all of them. The sample yields about 70,000 clones, 90% seen once. The sequencing here drew on peripheral blood, taken 28 days after the second AZD1222 dose. Every receptor here comes from an adult who received the AZD1222 COVID-19 vaccine.

The V gene is TRBV2, the J gene TRBJ1-5; D unresolved. The length of the CDR3 is 16 residues. Germline V gene lookup returns CDR1 SNHLY and CDR2 FYNNEI. Deletions cut 0 bases from V and 0 bases from J, with 9 bases between. CDR3 nucleotides: TGTGCCAGCAGTGAAGCGGGCGGAGATAGCAATCAGCCCCAGCATTTT. The encoded protein is CASSEAGGDSNQPQHF.

The V gene is TRBV5-4, the J gene TRBJ2-5; D gene unclear. Trimming removed 0 bases at V and 2 bases at J, with 5 bases between. Germline CDR1 and CDR2: SGHNT and YYREEE (reference sequence). The CDR3 is 13 residues long. The DNA for the CDR3 is TGTGCCAGCAGCTTGGATGTACAAGAGACCCAGTACTTC. As protein: CASSLDVQETQYF.

The chain uses TRBV14 and TRBJ2-2, with D perhaps TRBD2 (6 bases). Between the trimmed V and J ends, which lost 3 bases and 5 bases, there was a span of 7 bases. CDR1 and CDR2 (germline): SGHDN, FVKESK. CDR3 length: 13 residues. The CDR3 spells CASSQGTTGELFF. The CDR3 DNA reads as TGTGCCAGCAGCCAGGGGACTACCGGGGAGCTGTTTTTT. The full variable domain, with the rest looked up from reference TRBV14 and TRBJ2-2, is EAGVTQFPSHSVIEKGQTVTLRCDPISGHDNLYWYRRVMGKEIKFLLHFVKESKQDESGMPNNRFLAERTGGTYSTLKVQPAELEDSGVYFCASSQGTTGELFFGEGSRLTVL.

This chain links TRBV7-8 with TRBJ1-1, with no clear D. Trimming took 4 bases from V and 1 from J, leaving 13 bases between them. CDR1 SGHVS and CDR2 FQNEAQ come from the germline V gene. This CDR3 spans 15 amino acids. For the CDR3, the DNA is TGTGCCAGCAGCTCCGCCGGAGTGCAGAACACTGAAGCTTTCTTT. Its protein product is CASSSAGVQNTEAFF.

The V call is TRBV6-1, the J call TRBJ1-4; possible D gene TRBD1, 6 bases. Germline V gene lookup returns CDR1 MNHNS and CDR2 SASEGT. The CDR3 loop spans 14 amino acids. Trimming removed 1 base from V and 7 bases from J, with 10 bases in between. CDR3 in DNA: TGTGCCAGCAGTGAAGGTGGGGGCGGTGAAAAACTGTTTTTT. It encodes CASSEGGGGEKLFF.

V usage is TRBV24-1 and J usage is TRBJ2-1; TRBD1 matches 8 bases. V shed 1 base and J 9 bases; nucleotides not matched to a gene: 4. Germline loops: CDR1 KGHDR, CDR2 SFDVKD. The CDR3 spans 14 residues. CDR3 loop: CATSDFRGTGEQFF. The CDR3 bases are TGTGCCACCAGTGATTTTCGCGGGACAGGTGAGCAGTTCTTC.